The rows below give T cell receptor beta chains drawn from one sample of a study of blood T cell repertoires in COVID-19. Only in-frame clones appear in the TCRdb table, and some are missing; sequencing was by immunoSEQ multiplex PCR. The sample comprises 25,000 to 35,000 clones, 75% to 90% of which are singletons, and around 7% rests with the top ten. Input material: peripheral blood. These receptors were collected from a human donor in a cohort sampled during active COVID-19. Each CDR3 is given with its conserved first and last residue. D genes are given only for firm matches. Rows give clone size only sometimes, using once, few, many, or a class for an expanded clone.

.	TRBV30	.	TRBJ1-5	TGTGCCTGGAGTCTGGGAGTGGGCAATCAGCCCCAGCATTTT	CAWSLGVGNQPQHF
.	TRBV10-3	TRBD2	TRBJ2-4	TGTGCCATCAGTCCTAGCGGGACTAGCGAGGTAGGGCGAAACTTTCAGTACTTC	CAISPSGTSEVGRNFQYF
.	TRBV9	.	TRBJ1-2	TGTGCCAGCAGCGTAGAGGCAGGAGGTAACTATGGCTACACCTTC	CASSVEAGGNYGYTF
.	TRBV7-9	TRBD2	TRBJ2-5	TGTGCCAGCAGCGGGACTAGCGGGAGACCGGGGACACGAGAGACCCAGTACTTC	CASSGTSGRPGTRETQYF
.	TRBV18	.	TRBJ1-1	TGTGCCAGCTCACCAGGGTTGGCAGGGGTCACTGAAGCTTTCTTT	CASSPGLAGVTEAFF
.	TRBV30	.	TRBJ2-7	TGTGCCTGGAGTCCTTCTCCGAGCTCCTACGAGCAGTACTTC	CAWSPSPSSYEQYF
.	TRBV25-1	.	TRBJ2-7	TGTGCCAGCAGCCCCGTTTACGAGCAGTACTTC	CASSPVYEQYF
.	TRBV6-1	.	TRBJ2-7	TGTGCCAGCAGTGAAGGACTATGGGGGCTGCCCTACGAGCAGTACTTC	CASSEGLWGLPYEQYF
.	TRBV7-9	.	TRBJ1-2	TGTGCCAGCAGCTTAGCGGGGGGAATTGGCTACACCTTC	CASSLAGGIGYTF
.	TRBV19	TRBD2	TRBJ2-5	TGTGCCAGTAGTAGGGCGGGGGTGAGAGAGACCCAGTACTTC	CASSRAGVRETQYF
few	TRBV2	.	TRBJ2-2	TGTGCCAGCAGGGCGGCTCGGGCCGGGGAGCTGTTTTTT	CASRAARAGELFF
.	TRBV4-1	.	TRBJ2-3	TGCGCCAGCAGCCAAGATGTGGTCGGCGGGGTGGGCACAGATACGCAGTATTTT	CASSQDVVGGVGTDTQYF
.	TRBV30	.	TRBJ1-3	TGTGCCTGGGCCCAGGGGGGAAACACCATATATTTT	CAWAQGGNTIYF
.	TRBV7-9	TRBD2	TRBJ2-1	TGTGCCAGCAGCCCCCCTGGTAGCGGGTTCTACAATGAGCAGTTCTTC	CASSPPGSGFYNEQFF
few	TRBV5-1	TRBD1	TRBJ1-3	TGCGCCAGCAGCTCTCCGGACAGGGGTGGAAACACCATATATTTT	CASSSPDRGGNTIYF
.	TRBV27	.	TRBJ2-3	TGTGCCAGCAGTTTATCCCTCGGGACAACAGATACGCAGTATTTT	CASSLSLGTTDTQYF
.	TRBV24-1	.	TRBJ1-3	TGTGCCACCAGTGATGGGACAAGGGACACCATATATTTT	CATSDGTRDTIYF
.	TRBV3-1/TRBV3-2	.	TRBJ1-1	TGTGCCAGCAGCCAAGTAGGCAGTGGGTTATCGGGAGCTTTCTTT	CASSQVGSGLSGAFF
.	TRBV5-8	TRBD1	TRBJ1-3	TGTGCCAGCGTCCGGGACAGGGGCTCTGGAAACACCATATATTTT	CASVRDRGSGNTIYF
.	TRBV6-5	TRBD2	TRBJ2-1	TGTGCCAGCAGAAGTCTAGCGGGAGTACACAATGAGCAGTTCTTC	CASRSLAGVHNEQFF
.	TRBV28	TRBD1	TRBJ1-5	TGTGCCAGCAGTTTGCCCGGGACAGTCAATCAGCCCCAGCATTTT	CASSLPGTVNQPQHF
.	TRBV6-5	TRBD1	TRBJ2-7	TGTGCCAGCAGTTACTCGGGACAGATCTACGAGCAGTACTTC	CASSYSGQIYEQYF
.	TRBV19	.	TRBJ1-1	TGTGCCACCGCAAGTAAACCGAGCACTGAAGCTTTCTTT	CATASKPSTEAFF
.	TRBV2	TRBD2	TRBJ2-1	TGTGCCAGCAGTGACCCACGGCAGGACCTACCAGCGGGACGGAGCTCCTACAATGAGCAGTTCTTC	CASSDPRQDLPAGRSSYNEQFF
.	TRBV28	TRBD2	TRBJ2-1	TGTGCCAGCAGTCTGGGACTAGCGGCCTACAATGAGCAGTTCTTC	CASSLGLAAYNEQFF
.	TRBV5-1	.	TRBJ2-7	TGCGCCAGCAGCTTGGGCCTAGACCAGTCCGAGCAGTACTTC	CASSLGLDQSEQYF
.	TRBV28	.	TRBJ1-5	TGTGCCACCATTAGGGGTGAGCAGATCAATCAGCCCCAGCATTTT	CATIRGEQINQPQHF